This TCR beta chain was sequenced for a study of CD8+ T cells in alopecia areata (dated by TCRdb to the late 2010s). Background for the entire study: The treated patients, all with moderate-to-severe alopecia areata, were enrolled in an open-label pilot trial of oral tofacitinib given at 5 to 10 mg twice daily. Tofacitinib was administered for 6 to 18 months, and 6 months of follow-up off drug were then conducted to assess delayed response and recurrence. For the treated patients, the SALT score, which quantifies what percentage of scalp surface area is affected, served as the measure of disease severity. High-throughput TCRbeta sequencing was used to examine T cell clonal expansion in alopecia areata in both the C3H/HeJ mouse model and human patients. In humans, TCRbeta sequencing was performed on scalp tissue and on sorted CD4+ and CD8+ peripheral blood T cells from healthy controls and from patients with patchy or totalis/universalis alopecia areata. Tofacitinib-treated patients had biopsies at baseline and at 4 and 24 weeks of treatment, with a later scalp biopsy in several patients. Scalp clonality was compared across normal scalp (n=4), patchy alopecia areata scalp (n=8), and alopecia totalis/universalis scalp (n=8). RNA was extracted with the PAXgene miRNA kit for fixed scalp, the miRNeasy kit for PBMCs, and the RNeasy kit for mouse skin. immunoSEQ multiplex PCR using 35 Vbeta forward primers and 13 Jbeta reverse primers was used to amplify TCRbeta CDR3 regions.

As for this clone: Its antigen remains unidentified. Nothing much larger sits one base from this clone, and base qualities are not available.

The protocol used for the library was the immunoSEQ multiplex PCR assay. RNA was extracted from all samples and reverse transcribed into cDNA as template for TCR sequencing. First-strand cDNA was synthesized with SuperScript III using a 2:1 mix of oligo-dT and random hexamers. A synthetic immune receptor repertoire was used to assess amplification bias, and residual bias was removed computationally. For the original study's pipeline: Raw reads were preprocessed to remove errors, and CDR3 was defined by IMGT conventions from the conserved cysteine to phenylalanine. Clonality was calculated as 1 minus Shannon entropy normalized by log2 of the number of productive unique TCRs. Whether each scalp clone was CD4 or CD8 was inferred by checking scalp TCRbeta sequences against the CD4 and CD8 repertoires from sorted blood. Drawn from immuneACCESS, this table holds only the in-frame rearrangements with V and J called that TCRdb kept. Clones are partly lost; checked studies trace under half to an unresolved V gene and leave the rest unexplained. V and J calls and clone size are as listed in that table; D and trimming were resolved from the DNA. This sample is represented by approximately 280,000 clones; nearly 60% of them were singletons. Of the sample, under 2% is held by the ten largest clones.

From the cysteine through the phenylalanine, the CDR3 covers 12 amino acids. The kept DNA is CDR3 alone, 36 bases in frame from the first base. Trimming removed 4 bases from V and 1 base from J, leaving 2 bases between the germline ends. The germline V gene (reference sequence) specifies GTSNPN as CDR1 and SVGIG as CDR2. Here is what the overall study found, with its caveats: Because the treated cohort was small and had only one nonresponder, larger studies are needed to examine links between baseline CD8+ expansion and response. Lesional scalp, especially in alopecia totalis/universalis, showed higher clonality and more expanded CD8+ clones than normal scalp, suggesting antigenic drive. TCR sequences shared between patients were less clear than in mice, possibly partly because of HLA diversity in the patient population. Tofacitinib significantly decreased scalp clonality and the number of expanded CD8+ clones among the top 100 scalp clones. During tofacitinib treatment, many expanded lesional clones stuck around in both scalp and blood, and this persistence may partly explain why relapse happens after treatment is stopped. Resident alphabeta T cells in normal human skin are also sequenced, complicating scalp TCR repertoire analysis, unlike mouse skin dominated by gammadelta T cells.

The time point tag for this specimen amounts to: 24 weeks on oral tofacitinib. This sample's treatment or condition label indicates: oral pan-JAK inhibitor, 5-10 mg twice daily. Lesional scalp punch biopsies and peripheral blood were collected from alopecia areata patients. PBMCs were isolated by density centrifugation and stained for CD3, CD4 and CD8, and CD4+ and CD8+ T cells were sorted on a FACSAria. The V and J segments used are TRBV30 and TRBJ2-6, with the D gene call left open. The sample was CD4+ T cells sorted from blood, taken at week 24, from a patient treated with tofacitinib. The clonotype was recovered from a human donor with alopecia areata. The nucleotide sequence is TGTGCCTGGACGTCTGGGGCCAACGTCCTGACTTTC. Its translation reads: CAWTSGANVLTF.